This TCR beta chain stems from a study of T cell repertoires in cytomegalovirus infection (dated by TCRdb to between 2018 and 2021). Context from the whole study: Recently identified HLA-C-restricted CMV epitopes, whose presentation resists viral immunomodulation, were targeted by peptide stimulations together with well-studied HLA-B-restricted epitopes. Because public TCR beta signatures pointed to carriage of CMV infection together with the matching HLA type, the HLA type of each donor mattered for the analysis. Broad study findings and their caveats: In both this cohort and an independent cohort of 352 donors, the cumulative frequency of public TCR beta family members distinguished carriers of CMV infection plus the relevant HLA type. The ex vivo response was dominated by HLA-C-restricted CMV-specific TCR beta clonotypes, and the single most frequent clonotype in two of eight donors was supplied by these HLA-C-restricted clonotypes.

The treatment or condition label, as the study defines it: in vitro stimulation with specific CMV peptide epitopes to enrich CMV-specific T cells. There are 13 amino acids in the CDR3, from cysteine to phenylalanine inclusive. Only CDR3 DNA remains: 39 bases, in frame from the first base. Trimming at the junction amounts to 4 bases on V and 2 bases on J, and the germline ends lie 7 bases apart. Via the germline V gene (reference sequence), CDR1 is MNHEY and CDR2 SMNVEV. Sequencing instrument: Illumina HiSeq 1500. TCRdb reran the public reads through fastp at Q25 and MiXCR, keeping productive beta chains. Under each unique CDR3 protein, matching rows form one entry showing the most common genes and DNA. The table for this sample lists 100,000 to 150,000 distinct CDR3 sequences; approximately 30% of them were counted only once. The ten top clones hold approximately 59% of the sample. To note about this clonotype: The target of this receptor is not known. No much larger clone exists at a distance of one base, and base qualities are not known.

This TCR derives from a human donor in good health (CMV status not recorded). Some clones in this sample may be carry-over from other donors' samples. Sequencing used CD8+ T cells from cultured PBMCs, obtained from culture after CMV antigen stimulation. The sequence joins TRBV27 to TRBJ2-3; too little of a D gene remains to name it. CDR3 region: CASSSVATDTQYF. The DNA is TGTGCCAGCAGTTCCGTTGCCACAGATACGCAGTATTTT.